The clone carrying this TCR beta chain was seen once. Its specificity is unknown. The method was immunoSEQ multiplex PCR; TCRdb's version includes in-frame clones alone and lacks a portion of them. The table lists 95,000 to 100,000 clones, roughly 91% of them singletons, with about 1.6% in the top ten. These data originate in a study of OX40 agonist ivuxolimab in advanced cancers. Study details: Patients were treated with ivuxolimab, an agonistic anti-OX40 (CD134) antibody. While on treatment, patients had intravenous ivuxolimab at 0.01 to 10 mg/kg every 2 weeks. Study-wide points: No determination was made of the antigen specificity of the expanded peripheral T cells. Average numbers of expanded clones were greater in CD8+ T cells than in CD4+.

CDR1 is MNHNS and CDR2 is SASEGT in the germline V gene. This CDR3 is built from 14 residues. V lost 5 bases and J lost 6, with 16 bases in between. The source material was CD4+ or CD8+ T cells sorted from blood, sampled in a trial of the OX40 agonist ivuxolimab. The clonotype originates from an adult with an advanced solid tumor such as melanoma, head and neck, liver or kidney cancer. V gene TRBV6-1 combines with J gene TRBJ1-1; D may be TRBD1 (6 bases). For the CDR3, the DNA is TGTGCCAGCAGTTCAGGGGCAGAGGGGGCTGAAGCTTTCTTT. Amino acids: CASSSGAEGAEAFF.